Shown below are 20 T cell receptor beta chains from a single sample sequenced in a study of blood T cell repertoires in COVID-19. Generated by immunoSEQ multiplex PCR, the TCRdb table keeps only in-frame clones and is missing some. The sample consists of more than 150,000 clones, approximately 88% of them appearing once. Sequenced input: peripheral blood. Source of these receptors: a man aged 55 to 70 with acute or convalescent COVID-19.

V is TRBV5-1 and J is TRBJ1-4; TRBD1 might be the D (6 bases). Germline assignment: CDR1 SGHRS and CDR2 YFSETQ. Trimming took 2 bases from V and 5 from J, leaving 10 bases between them. The CDR3 extends over 14 amino acids. The CDR3 DNA sequence: TGCGCCAGCAGCTTTGAGGGACAAAATGAAAAACTGTTTTTT. Encoded protein: CASSFEGQNEKLFF.

CDR3 nucleotide sequence: TGTGCCTGGGCAGTAGGGGCACGGGAAAAACTGTTTTTT. Translation: CAWAVGAREKLFF. The chain is built from TRBV30 and TRBJ1-4; TRBD1 might be the D (5 bases). This CDR3 spans 13 amino acids. Germline-derived CDR1 and CDR2 are GTSNPN and SVGIG (reference sequence). V lost 5 bases and J lost 8, with 15 bases in between.

The chain combines TRBV7-9 with TRBJ1-1; TRBD1 might be the D (6 bases). V was shortened by 8 bases and J by 4 bases, with 14 bases between the two germline ends. Germline CDR1 SEHNR, CDR2 FQNEAQ (reference sequence). CDR3 length equals 13 residues. CDR3 amino acids: CASLQGVGTEAFF. DNA for the CDR3: TGTGCCAGCCTACAGGGTGTGGGCACTGAAGCTTTCTTT.

V usage is TRBV5-6 and J usage is TRBJ1-1, with 7 bases matching TRBD1. J was trimmed by 0 bases and V by 1 base; bases with no gene match: 6. Germline V gives CDR1 SGHDT, CDR2 YYEEEE. CDR3 length: 16 amino acids. CDR3 loop: CASSLLGGQMNTEAFF. Here the CDR3 DNA reads TGTGCCAGCAGCTTGTTGGGGGGACAGATGAACACTGAAGCTTTCTTT.

CDR3 sequence: CAIGLLAGSTDTQYF. CDR3 in DNA: TGTGCCATCGGCCTACTAGCGGGAAGCACAGATACGCAGTATTTT. The V gene is TRBV10-3, the J gene TRBJ2-3; 10 bases are a match to TRBD2. The CDR3 loop spans 15 amino acids. The V and J ends lost 8 bases and 0 bases, in that order; junction bases with no gene match: 5. Germline V gene sequence: CDR1 ENHRY, CDR2 SYGVKD.

In DNA form, the CDR3 reads TGTGCCAGCAGCCGCGAGGCCGGACAGAACGGTAATCAGCCCCAGCATTTT. Its translation: CASSREAGQNGNQPQHF. This chain uses TRBV4-2 with TRBJ1-5; D possibly corresponds to TRBD1 (6 bases). The V and J ends lost 4 bases and 4 bases respectively, with 20 bases between them. From germline, CDR1 is LGHNA and CDR2 YNFKEQ. The CDR3 consists of 17 residues.

V usage is TRBV15 and J usage is TRBJ1-5; no firm D call. The CDR3 extends over 15 amino acids. The germline gives CDR1 LNHNV, CDR2 YYDKDF (reference sequence). V dropped 0 bases and J dropped 2 bases, with 8 bases sitting between them. Here the CDR3 DNA reads TGTGCCACCAGCAGAGATTTATCGGGCAATCAGCCCCAGCATTTT. This encodes CATSRDLSGNQPQHF. Combining the CDR3 with reference TRBV15 and TRBJ1-5 gives the whole variable domain DAMVIQNPRYQVTQFGKPVTLSCSQTLNHNVMYWYQQKSSQAPKLLFHYYDKDFNNEADTPDNFQSRRPNTSFCFLDIRSPGLGDTAMYLCATSRDLSGNQPQHFGDGTRLSIL.

Comment on this clone: A junction boundary mismatches the germline segment, possibly from a read error. The rearrangement links TRBV14 to TRBJ2-2, with 9 bases identical to TRBD1. This CDR3 region has 16 residues. Germline assignment: CDR1 SGHDN and CDR2 FVKESK. The CDR3 sequence: CASSRWTGVNTGEPFF. The DNA for the CDR3 is TGTGCCAGCAGCCGATGGACAGGGGTGAACACCGGGGAGCCGTTTTTT.

The chain is built from TRBV5-1 and TRBJ1-2; D is undetermined. Trimming stripped 0 bases from V and 8 bases from J, with 17 bases between. CDR3 length: 15 residues. From germline, CDR1 is SGHRS and CDR2 YFSETQ. The CDR3 loop reads CASSLARAGGSGYTF. For the CDR3, the DNA is TGCGCCAGCAGCTTGGCCCGGGCGGGCGGATCGGGCTACACCTTC.

The rearrangement joins TRBV6-5 to TRBJ2-1; 8 bases line up with TRBD2. The CDR3 covers 13 residues. J gave up 7 bases and V 7 bases, and 6 bases lay outside the gene matches. Looked up from germline, CDR1 is MNHEY and CDR2 is SVGAGI. The DNA of the CDR3 is TGTGCCAGCACTCGGGGGGGCCGGAATGAGCAGTTCTTC. Its protein product is CASTRGGRNEQFF.

This chain links TRBV11-2 with TRBJ2-5, with 12 bases that match TRBD1. The ends lost 5 bases at V and 4 bases at J; junction bases unmatched: 14. Germline V CDR1 and CDR2: SGHAT, FQNNGV. This CDR3 has 18 amino acids. This chain's CDR3 is CASSQNRDRGQLGETQYF. CDR3 coding DNA: TGTGCCAGCAGCCAAAACCGGGACAGGGGGCAGTTGGGAGAGACCCAGTACTTC.

This chain connects TRBV2 to TRBJ1-3, with a possible D match to TRBD1 (6 bases). Germline assignment: CDR1 SNHLY and CDR2 FYNNEI. V was trimmed by 1 base and J by 9 bases, leaving 10 bases between them. The CDR3 loop spans 13 amino acids. This CDR3 reads CASSEGGGGTIYF. The DNA of the CDR3 is TGTGCCAGCAGTGAAGGGGGAGGGGGCACCATATATTTT.

This chain connects TRBV3-1 (or the pseudogene TRBV3-2) to TRBJ2-1; 11 nucleotides align to TRBD2. V gave up 0 bases and J gave up 7 bases; unmatched junction bases: 17. The CDR3 contains 20 residues. Germline V CDR1 and CDR2: LGHDT, YNNKEL (reference sequence). CDR3 nucleotide sequence: TGTGCCAGCAGCCAAGATTCCCCCCGTTTAGCGGGGGGGCCTAGGAATGAGCAGTTCTTC. Protein sequence: CASSQDSPRLAGGPRNEQFF.

The chain joins TRBV5-1 to TRBJ1-5; no reliable D call. Germline CDR1 SGHRS, CDR2 YFSETQ. The V and J ends lost 1 base and 7 bases respectively, with 9 bases between them. This CDR3 is 13 amino acids long. The CDR3 is CASSLLGQQPQHF. CDR3 DNA sequence: TGCGCCAGCAGCTTGCTGGGCCAACAGCCCCAGCATTTT.

V gene TRBV19 combines with J gene TRBJ1-2, with TRBD1 as a possible D gene (6 bases). This CDR3 spans 12 amino acids. The ends were cut back, 9 bases at V and 6 bases at J, with 14 bases in the middle. Per germline, CDR1 LNHDA and CDR2 SQIVND (reference sequence). The DNA of the CDR3 is TGTGCCAGCGGGCAGGGGTTCAATGGCTACACCTTC. Amino acid sequence: CASGQGFNGYTF.

This clone was seen only once. CDR3 nucleotide sequence: TGCGCCAGCAGCCCTACCCCCGATCAGCCCCAGCATTTT. Translated: CASSPTPDQPQHF. V gene TRBV5-1 combines with J gene TRBJ1-5; D remains ambiguous. The germline gives CDR1 SGHRS, CDR2 YFSETQ. V shed 4 bases and J shed 5 bases, with 10 bases lying between them. The CDR3 runs 13 residues.

The J gene is TRBJ1-1, the V gene TRBV9; D is undetermined. The germline gives CDR1 SGDLS, CDR2 YYNGEE. The CDR3 loop spans 15 amino acids. The ends were cut back, 4 bases at V and 4 bases at J, with 17 bases in the middle. CDR3 loop: CASSPTSATGTEAFF. The CDR3 DNA reads TGTGCCAGCAGCCCCACCTCGGCGACTGGCACTGAAGCTTTCTTT.

The count of this clone is one. The genes are TRBV7-8 and TRBJ2-5; maybe TRBD2 (6 bases). The V gene's germline CDR1 is SGHVS and CDR2 FQNEAQ. Trimming took off 1 base at V and 4 bases at J, with 16 bases between the two ends. This CDR3 comprises 16 residues. CDR3 sequence: CASSLGSGRSGETQYF. The CDR3 DNA follows: TGTGCCAGCAGCTTAGGATCAGGGAGGTCGGGAGAGACCCAGTACTTC.

This clone has only a few counts. The gene calls are TRBV15 and TRBJ1-4, with D unclear. Germline V gene lookup returns CDR1 LNHNV and CDR2 YYDKDF (reference sequence). Trimming removed 9 bases at V and 3 bases at J, with 14 bases between. CDR3 size: 14 residues. The CDR3 protein is CATRDGFSNEKLFF. The CDR3 DNA sequence: TGTGCCACGCGGGATGGTTTTTCTAATGAAAAACTGTTTTTT.

The rearrangement joins TRBV9 to TRBJ2-3, with 11 bases fitting TRBD2. CDR3 size: 17 residues. The V gene's germline CDR1 is SGDLS and CDR2 YYNGEE. The V and J ends lost 0 bases and 3 bases, in that order; junction bases with no gene match: 6. The CDR3 reads CASSVGASGGWTDTQYF. In DNA form, the CDR3 reads TGTGCCAGCAGCGTAGGAGCTAGCGGGGGGTGGACAGATACGCAGTATTTT. Supplemented by reference TRBV9 and TRBJ2-3, the full variable domain reads DSGVTQTPKHLITATGQRVTLRCSPRSGDLSVYWYQQSLDQGLQFLIQYYNGEERAKGNILERFSAQQFPDLHSELNLSSLELGDSALYFCASSVGASGGWTDTQYFGPGTRLTVL.